This paragraph covers one T cell receptor (beta chain) sequence. Its antigen is currently unknown. This sample was taken from a study of T cell repertoires in cytomegalovirus infection. The V gene end was trimmed by 0 bases and the J gene end by 1 base; junction bases not matched to a gene: 4. Germline CDR1 is SGHRS and CDR2 is YFSETQ. CDR3 length: 16 residues. TCRdb called the reads again in MiXCR, with one record for every CDR3 protein. Here the sample spans about 470,000 distinct CDR3 sequences, roughly 42% being singletons. The sequencing here drew on cultured PBMCs, taken from culture after CMV antigen stimulation. This chain uses TRBV5-1 with TRBJ2-3; 8 nucleotides match TRBD2. The sequence derives from a human donor in good health (CMV status not recorded). Some clones in this sample may be carry-over from other donors' samples. CDR3 amino acids: CASSLANSGGTDTQYF. In DNA, the CDR3 is TGCGCCAGCAGCTTGGCTAATAGCGGGGGCACAGATACGCAGTATTTT. Full variable domain (outside the CDR3, taken from reference TRBV5-1 and TRBJ2-3): KAGVTQTPRYLIKTRGQQVTLSCSPISGHRSVSWYQQTPGQGLQFLFEYFSETQRNKGNFPGRFSGRQFSNSRSEMNVSTLELGDSALYLCASSLANSGGTDTQYFGPGTRLTVL.